This T cell receptor (beta chain) was identified during a study of a mutant IDH1 vaccine in newly diagnosed glioma. In the study overall: Vaccines began 4-6 weeks after radiotherapy alone, or with temozolomide cycles. Most patients had radiochemotherapy with temozolomide before enrollment; others had one alone.

About this clone itself: The antigen remains undetermined.

V lost 3 bases to trimming and J lost 8 bases, with 10 bases between them. This CDR3 is 11 amino acids long. From germline, CDR1 is SQVTM and CDR2 ANQGSEA. Sequencing was performed with immunoSEQ multiplex PCR; in TCRdb, only in-frame clones are kept and a portion is missing. There are about 44,000 clones in the sample; around 90% occur only once, and less than 5% lies in the top ten. Time point noted: week 23, last vaccination. Every vaccination contained 300 ug of the mutant IDH1 20-mer peptide and was paired with topical imiquimod. Donors harbored newly found WHO grade 3 or 4 IDH1-mutant, ATRX-lost astrocytomas.

The sequence was obtained from a man over 45 with glioma. The J gene is TRBJ1-2, the V gene TRBV29-1; D is unresolved. The sample in question was PBMCs, obtained from a glioma patient whose treatment included an IDH1 peptide vaccine. The CDR3, as DNA: TGCAGCGTTGACTCTCGGAGCGGCTACACCTTC. As protein: CSVDSRSGYTF. Variable domain in full (rest from reference TRBV29-1 and TRBJ1-2): SAVISQKPSRDICQRGTSLTIQCQVDSQVTMMFWYRQQPGQSLTLIATANQGSEATYESGFVIDKFPISRPNLTFSTLTVSNMSPEDSSIYLCSVDSRSGYTFGSGTRLTVV.